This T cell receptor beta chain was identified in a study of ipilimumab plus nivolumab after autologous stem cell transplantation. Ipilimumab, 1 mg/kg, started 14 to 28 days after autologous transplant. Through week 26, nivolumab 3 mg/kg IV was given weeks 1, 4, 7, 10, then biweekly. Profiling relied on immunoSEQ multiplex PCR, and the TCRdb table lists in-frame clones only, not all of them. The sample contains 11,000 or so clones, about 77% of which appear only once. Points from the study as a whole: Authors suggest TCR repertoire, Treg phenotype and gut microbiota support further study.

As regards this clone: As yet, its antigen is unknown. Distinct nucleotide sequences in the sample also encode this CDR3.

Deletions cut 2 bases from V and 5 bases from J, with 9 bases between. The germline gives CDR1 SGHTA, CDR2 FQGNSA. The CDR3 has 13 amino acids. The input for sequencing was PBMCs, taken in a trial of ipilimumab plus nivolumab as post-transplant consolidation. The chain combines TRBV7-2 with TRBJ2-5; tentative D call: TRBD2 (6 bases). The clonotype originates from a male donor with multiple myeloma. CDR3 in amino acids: CASSLSGGETQYF. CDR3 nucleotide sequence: TGTGCCAGCAGCTTATCTGGGGGGGAGACCCAGTACTTC.